This T cell receptor (beta chain) stems from a study of T-cell memory formation after mild COVID-19. General study results and limits: Some SARS-CoV-2-responding clones were already detected in memory before infection. Later expanders leaned CD4+, whereas clones that contracted between day 15 and 85 were balanced CD4/CD8.

Trimming took off 4 bases at V and 6 bases at J, with 13 bases between the two ends. Germline V gives CDR1 MGHRA, CDR2 YSYEKL. The CDR3 totals 13 residues. Details on this clonotype: Its antigen is not known.

TCRdb used MiXCR to reprocess the 5' RACE reads, holding one entry per CDR3 protein. Among hundreds of thousands of distinct CDR3 sequences listed, about 15% were seen once. Sequenced sample: PBMCs or a T cell subset sorted from them (not recorded which). The sequence derives from a young man who had mild COVID-19 (a few samples of this study predate the infection). Cell type and time point are not known. The chain carries TRBV4-1 and TRBJ2-7, with D possibly matching TRBD2 (5 bases). The CDR3 loop reads CASSPQEGLEQYF. CDR3 DNA sequence: TGCGCCAGCAGCCCCCAAGAGGGTCTCGAGCAGTACTTC.